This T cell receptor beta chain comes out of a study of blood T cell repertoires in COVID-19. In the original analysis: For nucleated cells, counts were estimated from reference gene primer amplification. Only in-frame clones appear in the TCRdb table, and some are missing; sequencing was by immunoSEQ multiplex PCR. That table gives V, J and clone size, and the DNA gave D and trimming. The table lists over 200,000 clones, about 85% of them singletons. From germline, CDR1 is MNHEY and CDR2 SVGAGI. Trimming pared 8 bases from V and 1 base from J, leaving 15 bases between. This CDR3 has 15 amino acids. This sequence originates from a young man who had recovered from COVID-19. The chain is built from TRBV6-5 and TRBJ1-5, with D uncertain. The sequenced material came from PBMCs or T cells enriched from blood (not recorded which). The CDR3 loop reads CASRPNGLSNQPQHF. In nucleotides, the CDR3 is TGTGCCAGCCGTCCAAACGGGTTAAGCAATCAGCCCCAGCATTTT.